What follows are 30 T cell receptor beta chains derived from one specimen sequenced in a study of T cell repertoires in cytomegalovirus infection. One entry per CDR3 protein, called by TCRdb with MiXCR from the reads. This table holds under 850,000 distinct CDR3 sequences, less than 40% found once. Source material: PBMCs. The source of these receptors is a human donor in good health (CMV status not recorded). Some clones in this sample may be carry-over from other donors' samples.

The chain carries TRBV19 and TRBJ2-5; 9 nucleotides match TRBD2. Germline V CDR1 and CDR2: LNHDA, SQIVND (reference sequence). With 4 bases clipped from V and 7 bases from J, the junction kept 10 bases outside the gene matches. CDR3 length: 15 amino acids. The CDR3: CASSNRLAAIRTQYF. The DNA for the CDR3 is TGTGCCAGTAGTAATAGACTAGCGGCTATCAGGACCCAGTACTTC.

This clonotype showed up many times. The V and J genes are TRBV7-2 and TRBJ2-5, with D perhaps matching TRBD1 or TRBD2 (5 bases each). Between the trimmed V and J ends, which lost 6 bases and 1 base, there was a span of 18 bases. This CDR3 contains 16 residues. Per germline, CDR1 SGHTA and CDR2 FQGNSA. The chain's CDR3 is CASRFAVGDLQETQYF. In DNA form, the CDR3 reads TGTGCCAGCAGGTTCGCCGTGGGGGACCTCCAAGAGACCCAGTACTTC.

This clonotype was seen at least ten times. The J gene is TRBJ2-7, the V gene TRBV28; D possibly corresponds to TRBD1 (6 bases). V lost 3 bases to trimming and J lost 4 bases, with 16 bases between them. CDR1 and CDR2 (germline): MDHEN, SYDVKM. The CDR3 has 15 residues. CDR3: CASSFGVGGEYEQYF. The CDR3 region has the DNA TGTGCCAGCAGTTTTGGTGTTGGGGGCGAGTACGAGCAGTACTTC.

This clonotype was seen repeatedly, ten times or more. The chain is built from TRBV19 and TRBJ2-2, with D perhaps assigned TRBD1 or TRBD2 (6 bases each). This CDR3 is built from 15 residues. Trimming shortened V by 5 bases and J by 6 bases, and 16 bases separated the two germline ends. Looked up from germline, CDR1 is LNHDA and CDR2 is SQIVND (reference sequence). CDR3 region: CASSLGGAGAGELFF. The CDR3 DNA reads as TGTGCCAGTAGTCTGGGGGGCGCTGGCGCCGGGGAGCTGTTTTTT.

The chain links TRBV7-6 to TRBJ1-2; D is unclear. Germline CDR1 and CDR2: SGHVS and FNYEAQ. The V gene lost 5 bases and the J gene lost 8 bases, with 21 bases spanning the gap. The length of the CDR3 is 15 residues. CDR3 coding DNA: TGTGCCAGCAGCCCTGGCGCCGGGTATCTGGCCGGCTACACCTTC. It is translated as CASSPGAGYLAGYTF. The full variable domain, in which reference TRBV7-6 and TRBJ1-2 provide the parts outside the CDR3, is GAGVSQSPRYKVTKRGQDVALRCDPISGHVSLYWYRQALGQGPEFLTYFNYEAQQDKSGLPNDRFSAERPEGSISTLTIQRTEQRDSAMYRCASSPGAGYLAGYTFGSGTRLTVV.

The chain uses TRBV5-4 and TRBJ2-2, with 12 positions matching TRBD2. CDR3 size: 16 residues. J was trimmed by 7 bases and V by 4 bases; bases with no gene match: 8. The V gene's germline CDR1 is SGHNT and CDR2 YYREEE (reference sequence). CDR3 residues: CASSTGASGRVGELFF. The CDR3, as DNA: TGTGCCAGCAGCACGGGTGCTAGCGGGAGGGTCGGGGAGCTGTTTTTT.

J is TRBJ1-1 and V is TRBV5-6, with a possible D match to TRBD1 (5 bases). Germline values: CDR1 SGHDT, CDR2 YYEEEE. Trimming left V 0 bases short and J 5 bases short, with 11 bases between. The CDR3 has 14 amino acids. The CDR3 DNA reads TGTGCCAGCAGCTTGGGTTGGGGGTTGACTGAAGCTTTCTTT. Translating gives CASSLGWGLTEAFF.

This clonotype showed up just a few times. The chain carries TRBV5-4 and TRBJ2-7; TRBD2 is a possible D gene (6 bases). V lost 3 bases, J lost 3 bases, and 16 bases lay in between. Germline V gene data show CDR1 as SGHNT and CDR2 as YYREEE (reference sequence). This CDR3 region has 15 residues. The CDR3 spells CASSYDGGVGYEQYF. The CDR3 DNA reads TGTGCCAGCAGCTACGACGGGGGAGTAGGCTACGAGCAGTACTTC.

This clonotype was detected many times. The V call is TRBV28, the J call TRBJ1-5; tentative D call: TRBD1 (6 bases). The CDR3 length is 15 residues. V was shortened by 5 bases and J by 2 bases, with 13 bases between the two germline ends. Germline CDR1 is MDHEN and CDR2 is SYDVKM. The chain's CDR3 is CASSGGGAGNQPQHF. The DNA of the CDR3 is TGTGCCAGCAGTGGGGGCGGGGCAGGCAATCAGCCCCAGCATTTT.

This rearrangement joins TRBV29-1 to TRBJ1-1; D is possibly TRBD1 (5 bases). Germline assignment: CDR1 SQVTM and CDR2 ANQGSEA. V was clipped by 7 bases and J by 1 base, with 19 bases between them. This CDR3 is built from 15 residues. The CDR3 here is CSGKSHIGENTEAFF. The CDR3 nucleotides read TGCAGCGGTAAAAGCCATATAGGGGAGAACACTGAAGCTTTCTTT.

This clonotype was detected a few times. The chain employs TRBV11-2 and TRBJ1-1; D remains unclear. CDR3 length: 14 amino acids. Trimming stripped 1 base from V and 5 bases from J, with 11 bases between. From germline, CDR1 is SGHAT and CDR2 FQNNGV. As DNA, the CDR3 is TGTGCCAGCAGCTTAGGGTTAGGCAGGACTGAAGCTTTCTTT. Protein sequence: CASSLGLGRTEAFF.

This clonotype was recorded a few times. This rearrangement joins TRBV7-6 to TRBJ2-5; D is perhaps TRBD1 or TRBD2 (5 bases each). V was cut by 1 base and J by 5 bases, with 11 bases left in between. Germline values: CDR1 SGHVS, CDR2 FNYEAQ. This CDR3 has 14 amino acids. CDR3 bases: TGTGCCAGCAGCTTAGTTGGGGGTCTGGAGACCCAGTACTTC. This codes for CASSLVGGLETQYF.

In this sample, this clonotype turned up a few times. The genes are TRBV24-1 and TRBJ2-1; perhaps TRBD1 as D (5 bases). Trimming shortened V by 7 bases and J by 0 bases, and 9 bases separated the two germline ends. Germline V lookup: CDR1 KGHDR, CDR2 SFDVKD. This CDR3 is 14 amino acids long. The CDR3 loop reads CATSRTGSYNEQFF. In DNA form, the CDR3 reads TGTGCCACCAGCCGCACAGGCTCCTACAATGAGCAGTTCTTC.

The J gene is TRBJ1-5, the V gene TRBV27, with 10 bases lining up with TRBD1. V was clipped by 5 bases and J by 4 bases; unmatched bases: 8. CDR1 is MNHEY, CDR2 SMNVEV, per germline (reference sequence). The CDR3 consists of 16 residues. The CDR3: CASSQTGGGGNQPQHF. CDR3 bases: TGTGCCAGCAGTCAGACAGGGGGCGGAGGAAATCAGCCCCAGCATTTT.

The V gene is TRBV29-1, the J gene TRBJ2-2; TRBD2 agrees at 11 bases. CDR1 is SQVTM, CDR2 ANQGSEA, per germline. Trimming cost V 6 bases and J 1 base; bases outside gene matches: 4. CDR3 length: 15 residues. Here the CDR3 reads CSVAGTSGNTGELFF. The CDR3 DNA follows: TGCAGCGTCGCCGGGACTAGCGGGAACACCGGGGAGCTGTTTTTT.

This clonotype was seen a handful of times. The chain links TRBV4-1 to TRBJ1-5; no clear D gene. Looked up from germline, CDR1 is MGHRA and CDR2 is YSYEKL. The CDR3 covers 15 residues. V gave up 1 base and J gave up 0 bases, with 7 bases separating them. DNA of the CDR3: TGCGCCAGCAGCCAAGCCGCCTATAGCAATCAGCCCCAGCATTTT. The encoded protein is CASSQAAYSNQPQHF.

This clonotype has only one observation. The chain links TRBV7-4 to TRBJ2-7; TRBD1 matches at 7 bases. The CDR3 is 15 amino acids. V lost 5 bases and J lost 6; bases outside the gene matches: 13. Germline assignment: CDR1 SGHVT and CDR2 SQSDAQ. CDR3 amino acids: CASSPTSGTALEQYF. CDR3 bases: TGTGCCAGCAGCCCTACGTCGGGGACAGCGCTCGAGCAGTACTTC.

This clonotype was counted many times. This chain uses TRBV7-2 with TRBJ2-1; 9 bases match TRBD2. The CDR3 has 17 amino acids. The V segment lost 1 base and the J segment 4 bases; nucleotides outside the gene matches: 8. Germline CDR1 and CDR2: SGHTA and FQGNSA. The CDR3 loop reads CASSLVALAGQYNEQFF. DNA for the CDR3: TGTGCCAGCAGCTTAGTGGCCCTAGCGGGGCAGTACAATGAGCAGTTCTTC.

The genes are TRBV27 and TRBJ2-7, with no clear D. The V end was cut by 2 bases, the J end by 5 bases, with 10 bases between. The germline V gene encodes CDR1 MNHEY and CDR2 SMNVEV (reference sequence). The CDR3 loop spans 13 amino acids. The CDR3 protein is CASSLTVSNEQYF. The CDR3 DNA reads TGTGCCAGCAGTTTAACAGTTTCAAACGAGCAGTACTTC.

CDR3 loop: CASSPGLSTAYEQYF. For the CDR3, the DNA is TGTGCCAGTAGTCCCGGACTATCGACCGCCTACGAGCAGTACTTC. The chain recombines TRBV19 with TRBJ2-7; possible D gene TRBD2, 6 bases. V gave up 5 bases and J gave up 2 bases, with 16 bases separating them. Germline V gene lookup returns CDR1 LNHDA and CDR2 SQIVND (reference sequence). This CDR3 comprises 15 residues.

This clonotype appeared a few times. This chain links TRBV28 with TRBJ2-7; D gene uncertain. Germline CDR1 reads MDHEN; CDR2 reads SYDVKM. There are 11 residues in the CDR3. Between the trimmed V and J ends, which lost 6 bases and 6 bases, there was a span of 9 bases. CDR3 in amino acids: CASSINAEQYF. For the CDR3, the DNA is TGTGCCAGCAGCATTAACGCCGAGCAGTACTTC. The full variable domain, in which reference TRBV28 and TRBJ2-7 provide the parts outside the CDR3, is DVKVTQSSRYLVKRTGEKVFLECVQDMDHENMFWYRQDPGLGLRLIYFSYDVKMKEKGDIPEGYSVSREKKERFSLILESASTNQTSMYLCASSINAEQYFGPGTRLTVT.

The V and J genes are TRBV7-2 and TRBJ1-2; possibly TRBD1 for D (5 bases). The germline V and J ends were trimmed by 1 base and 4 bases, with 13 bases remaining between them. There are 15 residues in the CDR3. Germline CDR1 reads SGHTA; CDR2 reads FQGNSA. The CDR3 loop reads CASSLEGAGRYGYTF. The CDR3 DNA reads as TGTGCCAGCAGCTTAGAGGGAGCAGGGCGCTATGGCTACACCTTC.

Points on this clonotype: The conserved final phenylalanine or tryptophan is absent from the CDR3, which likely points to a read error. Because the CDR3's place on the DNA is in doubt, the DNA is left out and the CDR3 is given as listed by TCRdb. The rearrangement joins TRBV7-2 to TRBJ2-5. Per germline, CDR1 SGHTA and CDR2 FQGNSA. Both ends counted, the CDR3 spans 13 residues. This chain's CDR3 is CAISQQRQETQDV.

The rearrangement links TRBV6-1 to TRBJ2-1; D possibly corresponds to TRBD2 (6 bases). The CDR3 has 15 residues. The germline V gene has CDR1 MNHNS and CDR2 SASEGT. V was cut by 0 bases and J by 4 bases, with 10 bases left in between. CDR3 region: CASSEAIGTYNEQFF. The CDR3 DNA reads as TGTGCCAGCAGTGAAGCGATCGGGACTTACAATGAGCAGTTCTTC.

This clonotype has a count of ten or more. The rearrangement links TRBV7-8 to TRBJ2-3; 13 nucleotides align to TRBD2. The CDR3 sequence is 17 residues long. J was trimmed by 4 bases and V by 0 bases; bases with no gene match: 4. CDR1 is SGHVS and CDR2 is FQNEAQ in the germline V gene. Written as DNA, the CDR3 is TGTGCCAGCAGCTTAGCGCAACTAGCGGGGGGGCCAGATACGCAGTATTTT. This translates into CASSLAQLAGGPDTQYF.

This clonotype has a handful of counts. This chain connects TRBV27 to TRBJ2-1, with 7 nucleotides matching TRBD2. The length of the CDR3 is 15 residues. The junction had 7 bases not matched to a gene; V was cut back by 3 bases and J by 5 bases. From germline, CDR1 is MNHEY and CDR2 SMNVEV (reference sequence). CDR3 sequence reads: CASSFEASGHNEQFF. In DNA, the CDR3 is TGTGCCAGCAGTTTTGAGGCTAGCGGACACAATGAGCAGTTCTTC.

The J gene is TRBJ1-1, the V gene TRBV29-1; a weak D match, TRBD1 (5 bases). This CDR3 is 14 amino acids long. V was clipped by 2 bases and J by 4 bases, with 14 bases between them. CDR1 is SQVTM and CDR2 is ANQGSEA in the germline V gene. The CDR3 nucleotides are TGCAGCGTTGAATTGTACCAGGGAGGCACTGAAGCTTTCTTT. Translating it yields CSVELYQGGTEAFF.

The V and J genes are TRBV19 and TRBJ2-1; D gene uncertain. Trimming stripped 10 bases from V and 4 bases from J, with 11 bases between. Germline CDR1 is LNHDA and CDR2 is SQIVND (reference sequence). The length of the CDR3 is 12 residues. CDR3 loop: CATAGIYNEQFF. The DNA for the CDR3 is TGTGCCACGGCTGGAATATACAATGAGCAGTTCTTC. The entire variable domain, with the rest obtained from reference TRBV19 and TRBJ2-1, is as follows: DGGITQSPKYLFRKEGQNVTLSCEQNLNHDAMYWYRQDPGQGLRLIYYSQIVNDFQKGDIAEGYSVSREKKESFPLTVTSAQKNPTAFYLCATAGIYNEQFFGPGTRLTVL.

The CDR3: CASSQGRGRSDTQYF. CDR3 DNA: TGTGCCAGCAGCCAAGGACGGGGAAGGTCAGATACGCAGTATTTT. The rearrangement uses TRBV14 and TRBJ2-3; TRBD2 might be the D (5 bases). In germline, CDR1 is SGHDN, CDR2 FVKESK. The V gene lost 1 base and the J gene lost 4 bases, with 12 bases spanning the gap. There are 15 residues in the CDR3.

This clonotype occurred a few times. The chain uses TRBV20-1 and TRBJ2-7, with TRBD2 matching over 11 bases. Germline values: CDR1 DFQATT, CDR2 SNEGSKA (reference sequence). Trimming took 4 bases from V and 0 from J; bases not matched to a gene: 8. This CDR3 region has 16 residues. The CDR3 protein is CSATGTSGLSSYEQYF. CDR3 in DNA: TGCAGTGCTACAGGGACTAGCGGACTTTCCTCCTACGAGCAGTACTTC.